This T cell receptor (beta chain) originates from a study of CD8 T cells in ankylosing spondylitis. Study-level points and caveats: Some of the motif variants had earlier been found in reactive arthritis patients' fluid and blood. Those disease-linked clones were CD8+; they were also relatively rare in peripheral blood. Characteristic, it appeared, of ankylosing spondylitis blood was a TCR beta motif of eight highly homologous variants.

The J segment lost 5 bases and the V segment lost 6 bases, leaving 5 bases of the junction unmatched. CDR1 is MDHEN and CDR2 is SYDVKM in the germline V gene. CDR3 length: 13 residues. This clonotype was detected only a few times. Its antigen is currently unknown. Quantitative barcoded 5'-RACE was used to prepare TCR beta libraries. TCRdb itself ran the 5' RACE reads through MiXCR, one entry per CDR3 protein. The table lists more than 250,000 distinct CDR3 sequences, around 8% of them singletons, with 13% to 15% in the top ten. The clonotype was recovered from a male donor with ankylosing spondylitis. This chain connects TRBV28 to TRBJ2-5; 8 bases map to TRBD2. Sequences were obtained from blood, either unsorted or a sorted T cell fraction (not recorded which). The CDR3 DNA follows: TGTGCCAGCAGAACTAGCGGCCGGGAGACCCAGTACTTC. Its protein is CASRTSGRETQYF.